This T cell receptor beta chain was found in a study of T cell responses to AZD1222 COVID-19 vaccine. The CDR3 spans 19 residues. Trimming removed 4 bases from V and 7 bases from J; junction bases left unmatched: 17. Germline assignment: CDR1 MNHEY and CDR2 SVGEGT. TCRdb's table, derived via immunoSEQ multiplex PCR, lists solely in-frame clones and lacks some. The profile shows 120,000 or so clones, 88% of them singletons. This clone was found once. What it binds is unknown. Study conclusions and caveats: Seropositivity was recorded at baseline in only a handful of AZD1222 recipients. Nearly half of spike-specific TCRs reportedly target variant regions that are unmutated in the B.1.351 and B.1.1.7 variants. Donors, mostly white British, included more females; clonal diversity was possibly underestimated. CD4 TCRs linked to vaccination spanned spike, dominating at 160-218 and 743-854.

V is TRBV6-2 or TRBV6-3 and J is TRBJ1-6; 9 nucleotides match TRBD1. The sequence derives from an adult who received the AZD1222 COVID-19 vaccine. Material: peripheral blood, obtained 28 days after the second AZD1222 dose. In nucleotides, the CDR3 is TGTGCCAGCAGTTTCCCGGGACAGGGACGGACAGGGATGAATTCACCCCTCCACTTT. Its protein is CASSFPGQGRTGMNSPLHF.